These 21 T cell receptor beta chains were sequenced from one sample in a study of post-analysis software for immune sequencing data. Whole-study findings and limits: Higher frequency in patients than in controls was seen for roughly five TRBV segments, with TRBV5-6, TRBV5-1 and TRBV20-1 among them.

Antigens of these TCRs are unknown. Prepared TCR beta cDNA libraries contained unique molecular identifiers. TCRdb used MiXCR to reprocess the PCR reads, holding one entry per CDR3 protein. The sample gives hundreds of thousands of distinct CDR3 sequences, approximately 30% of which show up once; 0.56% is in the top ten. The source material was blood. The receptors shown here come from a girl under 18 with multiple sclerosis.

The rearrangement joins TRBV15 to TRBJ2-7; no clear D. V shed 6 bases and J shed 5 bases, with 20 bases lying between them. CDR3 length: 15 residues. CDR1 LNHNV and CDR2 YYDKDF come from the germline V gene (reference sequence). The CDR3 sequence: CATRSGFRADHEQYF. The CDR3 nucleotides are TGTGCCACCAGATCAGGTTTCCGGGCGGACCACGAGCAGTACTTC.

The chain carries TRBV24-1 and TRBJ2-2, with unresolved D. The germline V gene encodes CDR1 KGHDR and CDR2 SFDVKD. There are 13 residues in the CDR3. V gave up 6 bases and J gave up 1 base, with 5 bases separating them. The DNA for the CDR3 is TGTGCCACCAGTCAGCGGAACACCGGGGAGCTGTTTTTT. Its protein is CATSQRNTGELFF.

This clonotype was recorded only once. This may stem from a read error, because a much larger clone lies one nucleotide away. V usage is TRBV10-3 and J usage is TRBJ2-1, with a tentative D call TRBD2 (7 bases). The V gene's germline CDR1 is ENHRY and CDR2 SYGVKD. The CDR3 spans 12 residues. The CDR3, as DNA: TGTGCCATCAGTAAGGGGGACTATGAGCGGTTCTTC. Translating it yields CAISKGDYERFF.

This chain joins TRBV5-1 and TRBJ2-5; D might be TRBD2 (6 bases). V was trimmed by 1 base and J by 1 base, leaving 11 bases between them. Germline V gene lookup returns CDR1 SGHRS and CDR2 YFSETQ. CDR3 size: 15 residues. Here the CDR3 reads CASSLLVGGQETQYF. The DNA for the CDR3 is TGCGCCAGCAGCTTGTTGGTGGGGGGCCAAGAGACCCAGTACTTC.

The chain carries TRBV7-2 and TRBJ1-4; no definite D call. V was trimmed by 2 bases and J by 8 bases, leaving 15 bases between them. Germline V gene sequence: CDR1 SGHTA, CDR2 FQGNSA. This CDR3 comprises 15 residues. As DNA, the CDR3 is TGTGCCAGCAGCTTACGGGCCGCCTCGGGCGAAAAACTGTTTTTT. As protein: CASSLRAASGEKLFF.

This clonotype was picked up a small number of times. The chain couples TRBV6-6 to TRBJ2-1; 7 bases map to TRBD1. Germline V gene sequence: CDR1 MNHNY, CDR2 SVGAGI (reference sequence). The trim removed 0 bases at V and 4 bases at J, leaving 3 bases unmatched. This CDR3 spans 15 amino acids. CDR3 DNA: TGTGCCAGCAGTTACTCGAAGGGGGCGTACAATGAGCAGTTCTTC. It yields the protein CASSYSKGAYNEQFF.

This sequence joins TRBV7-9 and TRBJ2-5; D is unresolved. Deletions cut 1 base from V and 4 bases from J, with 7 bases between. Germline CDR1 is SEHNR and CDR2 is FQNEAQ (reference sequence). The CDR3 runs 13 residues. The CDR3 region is CASSLVLTETQYF. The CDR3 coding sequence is TGTGCCAGCAGCTTAGTCTTAACAGAGACCCAGTACTTC.

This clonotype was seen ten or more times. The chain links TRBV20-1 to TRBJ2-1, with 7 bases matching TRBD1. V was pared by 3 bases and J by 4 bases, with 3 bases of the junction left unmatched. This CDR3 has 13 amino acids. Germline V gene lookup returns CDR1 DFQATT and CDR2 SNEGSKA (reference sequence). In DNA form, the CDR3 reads TGCAGTGCTAGGTGGACAGGATACAATGAGCAGTTCTTC. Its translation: CSARWTGYNEQFF.

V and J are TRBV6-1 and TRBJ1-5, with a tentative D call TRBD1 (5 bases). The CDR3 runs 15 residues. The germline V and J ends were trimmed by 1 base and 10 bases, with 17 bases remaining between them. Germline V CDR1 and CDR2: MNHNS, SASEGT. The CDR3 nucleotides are TGTGCCAGCAGTGAAGGGGGCAGTCCGGGACGCCCCCAGCATTTT. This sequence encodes CASSEGGSPGRPQHF.

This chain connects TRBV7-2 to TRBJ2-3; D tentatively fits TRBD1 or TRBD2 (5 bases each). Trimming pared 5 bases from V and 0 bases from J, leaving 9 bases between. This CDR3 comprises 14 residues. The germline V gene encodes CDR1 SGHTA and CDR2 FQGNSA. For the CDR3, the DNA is TGTGCCAGCAGCCGCTGGGGGAGCACAGATACGCAGTATTTT. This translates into CASSRWGSTDTQYF.

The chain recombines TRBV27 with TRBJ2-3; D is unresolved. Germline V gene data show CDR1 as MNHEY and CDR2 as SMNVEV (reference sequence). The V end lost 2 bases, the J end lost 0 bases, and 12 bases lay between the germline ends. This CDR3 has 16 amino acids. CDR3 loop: CASSLVRILSTDTQYF. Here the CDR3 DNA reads TGTGCCAGCAGTTTAGTCAGGATCTTAAGCACAGATACGCAGTATTTT.

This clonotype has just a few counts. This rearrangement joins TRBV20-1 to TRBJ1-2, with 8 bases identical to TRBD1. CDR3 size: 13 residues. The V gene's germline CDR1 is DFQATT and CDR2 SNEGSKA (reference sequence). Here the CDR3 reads CSPLPRGPYGYTF. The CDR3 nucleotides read TGCAGCCCTCTTCCCAGGGGGCCCTATGGCTACACCTTC.

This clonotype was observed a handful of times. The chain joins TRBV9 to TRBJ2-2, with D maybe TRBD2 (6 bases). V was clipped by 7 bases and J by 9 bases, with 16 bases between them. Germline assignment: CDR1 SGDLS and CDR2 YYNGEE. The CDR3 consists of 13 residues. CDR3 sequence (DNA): TGTGCCAGCTCTTACGGGGGATCACGGGAGCTGTTTTTT. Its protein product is CASSYGGSRELFF.

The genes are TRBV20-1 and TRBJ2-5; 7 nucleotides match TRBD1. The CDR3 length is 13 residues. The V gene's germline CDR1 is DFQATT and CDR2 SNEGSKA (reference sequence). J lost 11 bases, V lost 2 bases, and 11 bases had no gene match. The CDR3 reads CSARTGTVNEQYF. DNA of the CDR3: TGCAGTGCTAGAACCGGGACAGTAAATGAGCAGTACTTC.

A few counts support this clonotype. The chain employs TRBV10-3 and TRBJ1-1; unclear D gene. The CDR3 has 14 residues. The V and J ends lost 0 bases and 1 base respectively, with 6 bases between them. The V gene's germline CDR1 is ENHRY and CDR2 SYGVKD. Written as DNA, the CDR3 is TGTGCCATCAGTGAGTCTCCCTGGAACACTGAAGCTTTCTTT. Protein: CAISESPWNTEAFF.

CDR3 sequence (DNA): TGTGCCAGCAGCTCCGGGCCGAACACTGAAGCTTTCTTT. Protein product: CASSSGPNTEAFF. V is TRBV27 and J is TRBJ1-1; D gene unclear. The germline V and J ends were trimmed by 6 bases and 1 base, with 9 bases remaining between them. Germline V lookup: CDR1 MNHEY, CDR2 SMNVEV (reference sequence). The CDR3 is made up of 13 amino acids.

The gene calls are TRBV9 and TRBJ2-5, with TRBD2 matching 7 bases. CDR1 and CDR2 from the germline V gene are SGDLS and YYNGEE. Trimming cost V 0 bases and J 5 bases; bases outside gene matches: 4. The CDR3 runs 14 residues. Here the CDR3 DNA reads TGTGCCAGCAGCGTAGGACTAGCACTGGAGACCCAGTACTTC. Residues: CASSVGLALETQYF. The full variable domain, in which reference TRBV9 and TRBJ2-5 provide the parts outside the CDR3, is DSGVTQTPKHLITATGQRVTLRCSPRSGDLSVYWYQQSLDQGLQFLIQYYNGEERAKGNILERFSAQQFPDLHSELNLSSLELGDSALYFCASSVGLALETQYFGPGTRLLVL.

The CDR3 coding sequence is TGTGCCAGCAGGTTGGGGGGAGTATCCTACAATGAGCAGTACTTC. It translates to CASRLGGVSYNEQYF. The rearrangement uses TRBV6-5 and TRBJ2-7; possible D gene TRBD2, 6 bases. The CDR3 totals 15 residues. V gave up 6 bases and J gave up 7 bases, with 22 bases separating them. The germline CDR1 and CDR2 sequences are MNHEY and SVGAGI.

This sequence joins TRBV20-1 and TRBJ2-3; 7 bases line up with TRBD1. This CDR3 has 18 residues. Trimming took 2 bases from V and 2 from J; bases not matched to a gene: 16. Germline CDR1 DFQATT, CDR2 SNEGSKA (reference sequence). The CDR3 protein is CSARNRDSSSYPTDTQYF. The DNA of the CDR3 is TGCAGTGCTAGAAACCGGGACAGCTCATCTTACCCCACAGATACGCAGTATTTT.

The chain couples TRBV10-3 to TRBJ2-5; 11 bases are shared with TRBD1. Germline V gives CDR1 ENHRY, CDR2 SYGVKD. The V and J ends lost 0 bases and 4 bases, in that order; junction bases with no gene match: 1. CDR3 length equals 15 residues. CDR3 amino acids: CAISESGTGGETQYF. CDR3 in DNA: TGTGCCATCAGTGAGTCAGGGACAGGGGGAGAGACCCAGTACTTC.

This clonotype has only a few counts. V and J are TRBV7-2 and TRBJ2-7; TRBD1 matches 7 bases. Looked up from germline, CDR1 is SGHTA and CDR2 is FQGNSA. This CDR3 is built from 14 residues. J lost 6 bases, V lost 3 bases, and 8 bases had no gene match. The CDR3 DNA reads TGTACCAGCAGCTTGGGGACAGACGGATTCGAGCAGTACTTC. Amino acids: CTSSLGTDGFEQYF.